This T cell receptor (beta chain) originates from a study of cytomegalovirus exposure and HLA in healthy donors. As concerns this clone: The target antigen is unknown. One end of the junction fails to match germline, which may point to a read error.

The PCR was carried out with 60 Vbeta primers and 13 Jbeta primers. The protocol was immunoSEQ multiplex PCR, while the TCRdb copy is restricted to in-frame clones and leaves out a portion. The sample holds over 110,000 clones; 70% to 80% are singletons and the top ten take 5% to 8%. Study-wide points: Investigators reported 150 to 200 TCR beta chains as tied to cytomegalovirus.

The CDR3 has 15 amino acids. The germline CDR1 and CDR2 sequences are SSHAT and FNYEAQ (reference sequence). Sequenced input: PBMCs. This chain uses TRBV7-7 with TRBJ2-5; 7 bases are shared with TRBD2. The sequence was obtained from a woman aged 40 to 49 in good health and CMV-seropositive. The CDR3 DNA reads TGTGCTAGCAGCTTAGGGGTCGGGGGGCAAGAGACCCAGTACTTC. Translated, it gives CASSLGVGGQETQYF. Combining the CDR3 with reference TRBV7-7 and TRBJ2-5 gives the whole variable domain GAGVSQSPRYKVTKRGQDVTLRCDPISSHATLYWYQQALGQGPEFLTYFNYEAQPDKSGLPSDRFSAERPEGSISTLTIQRTEQRDSAMYRCASSLGVGGQETQYFGPGTRLLVL.